This TCR beta chain was recovered during a study of cytotoxic CD8 clonotypes in ibrutinib-treated CLL. The assay was immunoSEQ multiplex PCR, and TCRdb's table has in-frame clones only and misses some. Seen here are hundreds of thousands of clones, about three quarters observed once, and the top ten hold 15% to 17%. This CDR3 comprises 14 residues. Germline-derived CDR1 and CDR2 are SGHAT and FQNNGV. The V end lost 3 bases, the J end lost 4 bases, and 12 bases lay between the germline ends. The sequence derives from a human donor with chronic lymphocytic leukemia. The specimen was PBMCs, collected after 24 months of ibrutinib treatment. V is TRBV11-2 and J is TRBJ1-2; no clear D gene. The CDR3 region has the DNA TGTGCCAGCAGCTTCCTACCTTCGGGCTATGGCTACACCTTC. Its translation is CASSFLPSGYGYTF.